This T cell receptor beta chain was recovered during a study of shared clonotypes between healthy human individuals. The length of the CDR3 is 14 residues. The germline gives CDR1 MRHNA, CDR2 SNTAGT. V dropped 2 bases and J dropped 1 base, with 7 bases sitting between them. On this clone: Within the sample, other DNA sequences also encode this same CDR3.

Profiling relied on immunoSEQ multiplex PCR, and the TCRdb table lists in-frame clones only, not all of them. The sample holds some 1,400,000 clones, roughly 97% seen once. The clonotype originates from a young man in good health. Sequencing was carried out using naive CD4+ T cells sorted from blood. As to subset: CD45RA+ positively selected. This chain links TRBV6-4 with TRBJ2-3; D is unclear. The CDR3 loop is CASSDGHRTDTQYF. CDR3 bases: TGTGCCAGCAGTGACGGCCATCGCACAGATACGCAGTATTTT.